This is a list of T cell receptor beta chains from one sample in a study of shared clonotypes between healthy human individuals. The method was immunoSEQ multiplex PCR; TCRdb's version includes in-frame clones alone and lacks a portion of them. The profile shows nearly 750,000 clones, around 77% of them singletons. The sample consisted of memory CD4+ T cells sorted from blood. The receptors here all came from a woman aged 25 to 39 in good health. CDR3s include the opening cysteine and the closing phenylalanine or tryptophan. Fields, in order: D gene, J gene, V gene, clone size, CDR3 DNA, CDR3 protein. D genes are given only for firm matches. Some rows mark clone size as missing; the rest say once, few, many or name a class of expanded clone.

d_gene: TRBD2; j_gene: TRBJ2-7; v_gene: TRBV4-2; abundance: .; CDR3nt: TGTGCCAGCAGCTTGTCCCGGACTAGCGGGAGTTACGAGCAGTACTTC; CDR3aa: CASSLSRTSGSYEQYF
d_gene: TRBD1; j_gene: TRBJ2-6; v_gene: TRBV6-5; abundance: few; CDR3nt: TGTGCCAGCAGGCGGACAGGGGCTGGGGCCAACGTCCTGACTTTC; CDR3aa: CASRRTGAGANVLTF
d_gene: .; j_gene: TRBJ1-1; v_gene: TRBV18; abundance: many; CDR3nt: TGTGCCAGCTCACCAGGCAGCCAAAACACTGAAGCTTTCTTT; CDR3aa: CASSPGSQNTEAFF
d_gene: .; j_gene: TRBJ2-6; v_gene: TRBV25-1; abundance: .; CDR3nt: TGTGCCAACCCGGCTGGGGCCAACGTCCTGACTTTC; CDR3aa: CANPAGANVLTF
d_gene: .; j_gene: TRBJ2-4; v_gene: TRBV28; abundance: .; CDR3nt: TGTGCCAGCAGGATCCCGGGACAAAACATTCAGTACTTC; CDR3aa: CASRIPGQNIQYF
d_gene: .; j_gene: TRBJ1-2; v_gene: TRBV10-3; abundance: .; CDR3nt: TGTGCCATCAGTGAGTCGCAGGGGATGGGCTACACCTTC; CDR3aa: CAISESQGMGYTF
d_gene: TRBD2; j_gene: TRBJ2-7; v_gene: TRBV18; abundance: .; CDR3nt: TGTGCCAGCTCACCAAGACTAGCGGGTTCCTACGAGCAGTACTTC; CDR3aa: CASSPRLAGSYEQYF
d_gene: TRBD1; j_gene: TRBJ2-1; v_gene: TRBV18; abundance: once; CDR3nt: TGTGCCAGTGGCCGGGACAGGGACTACAATGAGCAGTTCTTC; CDR3aa: CASGRDRDYNEQFF
d_gene: .; j_gene: TRBJ1-4; v_gene: TRBV7-9; abundance: .; CDR3nt: TGTGCCAGCAGCTTAGCGGGGTTTACTAATGAAAAACTGTTTTTT; CDR3aa: CASSLAGFTNEKLFF
d_gene: .; j_gene: TRBJ1-5; v_gene: TRBV7-6; abundance: .; CDR3nt: TGTGCCAGCAGCTTAGAATTGGATCAGCCCCAGCATTTT; CDR3aa: CASSLELDQPQHF
d_gene: .; j_gene: TRBJ2-1; v_gene: TRBV5-1; abundance: .; CDR3nt: TGCGCCAGCAGCTTGGGCTGGAACAATGAGCAGTTCTTC; CDR3aa: CASSLGWNNEQFF
d_gene: .; j_gene: TRBJ1-2; v_gene: TRBV28; abundance: .; CDR3nt: TGTGCCAGCAGGGCTTTGGGCGGGAACTATGGCTACACCTTC; CDR3aa: CASRALGGNYGYTF
d_gene: TRBD2; j_gene: TRBJ2-1; v_gene: TRBV5-1; abundance: .; CDR3nt: TGCGCCAGCAGCTTGGCACTAGCGGGAGGGCCCCCTGGGGGGAATGAGCAGTTCTTC; CDR3aa: CASSLALAGGPPGGNEQFF
d_gene: .; j_gene: TRBJ2-1; v_gene: TRBV7-2; abundance: .; CDR3nt: TGTGCCAGCAGCTTCAACACTTACAATGAGCAGTTCTTC; CDR3aa: CASSFNTYNEQFF
d_gene: .; j_gene: TRBJ2-1; v_gene: TRBV18; abundance: .; CDR3nt: TGTGCCAGCTCACCTCTTCCGATCCTAGCAACGGGAGAGCAGTTCTTC; CDR3aa: CASSPLPILATGEQFF
d_gene: .; j_gene: TRBJ1-1; v_gene: TRBV27; abundance: .; CDR3nt: TGTGCCAGCAGTTTAGGGCCAGGGGCGGGGGCTTTCTTT; CDR3aa: CASSLGPGAGAFF
d_gene: TRBD2; j_gene: TRBJ2-1; v_gene: TRBV28; abundance: .; CDR3nt: TGTGCCAGCAGTCCAGCGGGAGTAGTTTACAATGAGCAGTTCTTC; CDR3aa: CASSPAGVVYNEQFF
d_gene: .; j_gene: TRBJ2-3; v_gene: TRBV5-4; abundance: .; CDR3nt: TGTGCCAGCGGCGGCCACGACACAGATACGCAGTATTTT; CDR3aa: CASGGHDTDTQYF
d_gene: .; j_gene: TRBJ2-3; v_gene: TRBV7-9; abundance: .; CDR3nt: TGTGCCAGCAGCTTAGGGGCGGGACCGCGGCAGGAGGAGTATTTT; CDR3aa: CASSLGAGPRQEEYF
d_gene: .; j_gene: TRBJ2-1; v_gene: TRBV7-7; abundance: .; CDR3nt: TGTGCCAGCAGCCTGGCGGGGCTCCACAATGAGCAGTTCTTC; CDR3aa: CASSLAGLHNEQFF
d_gene: .; j_gene: TRBJ2-7; v_gene: TRBV2; abundance: .; CDR3nt: TGTGCCAGCAGAAGCTCCTACGAGCAGTACTTC; CDR3aa: CASRSSYEQYF
d_gene: .; j_gene: TRBJ2-1; v_gene: TRBV7-2; abundance: .; CDR3nt: TGTGCCAGCAGCTTGCCCCCCCAGGTCGGTGAGCAGTTCTTC; CDR3aa: CASSLPPQVGEQFF
d_gene: .; j_gene: TRBJ2-7; v_gene: TRBV21-1; abundance: few; CDR3nt: TGTGCCAGCAGCAACAACAGGGGAATTTCCTACGAGCAGTACTTC; CDR3aa: CASSNNRGISYEQYF
d_gene: .; j_gene: TRBJ2-2; v_gene: TRBV30; abundance: few; CDR3nt: TGTGCCTGGAGTGTAGGCGGGACGAACACCGGGGAGCTGTTTTTT; CDR3aa: CAWSVGGTNTGELFF
d_gene: .; j_gene: TRBJ1-1; v_gene: TRBV9; abundance: .; CDR3nt: TGTGCCAGCAGCGTAGGCTCTCACGCCGGGGGCACTGAAGCTTTCTTT; CDR3aa: CASSVGSHAGGTEAFF
d_gene: .; j_gene: TRBJ2-2; v_gene: TRBV19; abundance: .; CDR3nt: TGTGCCAGTAGTCTCCCCGGAGCGAACACCGGGGAGCTGTTTTTT; CDR3aa: CASSLPGANTGELFF
d_gene: .; j_gene: TRBJ1-1; v_gene: TRBV28; abundance: once; CDR3nt: TGTGCCAGCAGTTTAGGAGGCAGGGAAGCTTTCTTT; CDR3aa: CASSLGGREAFF
d_gene: .; j_gene: TRBJ2-1; v_gene: TRBV7-3; abundance: few; CDR3nt: TGTGCCAGCAGCGGACCGGGCCCCCCGTACGAGCAGTTCTTC; CDR3aa: CASSGPGPPYEQFF
d_gene: .; j_gene: TRBJ1-2; v_gene: TRBV25-1; abundance: .; CDR3nt: TGTGCCAGCATCGGTTTTGGAGATCCGGGGGGCTACACCTTC; CDR3aa: CASIGFGDPGGYTF
d_gene: .; j_gene: TRBJ2-3; v_gene: TRBV7-2; abundance: .; CDR3nt: TGTGCCAGTAGTGCCCCCGGGTGGACAGATACGCAGTATTTT; CDR3aa: CASSAPGWTDTQYF
d_gene: TRBD1; j_gene: TRBJ1-5; v_gene: TRBV29-1; abundance: .; CDR3nt: TGCAGCGTTGTTCAGGGGGCGCGTAGACAGCCCCAGCATTTT; CDR3aa: CSVVQGARRQPQHF
d_gene: TRBD2; j_gene: TRBJ2-3; v_gene: TRBV28; abundance: few; CDR3nt: TGTGCCAGCAGTCAACGCCGACTAGCGGGGTATACAGATACGCAGTATTTT; CDR3aa: CASSQRRLAGYTDTQYF
d_gene: .; j_gene: TRBJ1-4; v_gene: TRBV5-1; abundance: .; CDR3nt: TGCGCCAGCAGCTTGGCCGGGGGTTCAACTAATGAAAAACTGTTTTTT; CDR3aa: CASSLAGGSTNEKLFF
d_gene: .; j_gene: TRBJ2-1; v_gene: TRBV5-4; abundance: .; CDR3nt: TGTGCCAGCAGCGTCGGGGCAAACAATGAGCAGTTCTTC; CDR3aa: CASSVGANNEQFF
d_gene: .; j_gene: TRBJ2-3; v_gene: TRBV12-5; abundance: .; CDR3nt: TGTGCTAGTGGTTTTTCGGGCACAGATACGCAGTATTTT; CDR3aa: CASGFSGTDTQYF
d_gene: .; j_gene: TRBJ2-6; v_gene: TRBV5-8; abundance: once; CDR3nt: TGTGCCAGCAGCTCTGGACAGTACTCTGGGGCCAACGTCCTGACTTTC; CDR3aa: CASSSGQYSGANVLTF
d_gene: .; j_gene: TRBJ2-2; v_gene: TRBV28; abundance: few; CDR3nt: TGTGCCAGCAGTTTAAGTAACACCGGGGAGCTGTTTTTT; CDR3aa: CASSLSNTGELFF
d_gene: .; j_gene: TRBJ1-2; v_gene: TRBV5-6; abundance: .; CDR3nt: TGTGCCAGCAGCCAGGTGGCGTCCTTCTATGGCTACACCTTC; CDR3aa: CASSQVASFYGYTF
d_gene: .; j_gene: TRBJ1-1; v_gene: TRBV7-9; abundance: .; CDR3nt: TGTGCCAGCGGCGGGATGGGCGACACTGAAGCTTTCTTT; CDR3aa: CASGGMGDTEAFF
d_gene: TRBD1; j_gene: TRBJ1-5; v_gene: TRBV28; abundance: .; CDR3nt: TGTGCCAGCAGTCCCGACAGGGGGTTTAGCAATCAGCCCCAGCATTTT; CDR3aa: CASSPDRGFSNQPQHF
d_gene: TRBD1; j_gene: TRBJ1-5; v_gene: TRBV6-7; abundance: .; CDR3nt: TGTGCCAGCAGTGCCACCGGGACAGGGAATAGGGGCAATCAGCCCCAGCATTTT; CDR3aa: CASSATGTGNRGNQPQHF